The entry below describes one TCR beta chain. The antigen remains undetermined. The CDR3 spans 16 residues. Trimming at V came to 3 bases and at J to 4 bases, leaving 8 bases not matched to a gene. Germline CDR1 reads MDHEN; CDR2 reads SYDVKM. TCRdb used MiXCR to reprocess the 5' RACE reads, holding one entry per CDR3 protein. The sample lists more than 250,000 distinct CDR3 sequences; under 14% were seen once. The source of the sample is a study of CD8 T cells in ankylosing spondylitis. Regarding the study as a whole: Ankylosing spondylitis blood appeared to carry a characteristic TCR beta motif of roughly 8 highly homologous variants. Significantly higher representation of disease-linked clones was reported for matched ankylosing spondylitis synovial fluid.

The sequence came from a female donor with ankylosing spondylitis or in good health (not recorded which). Sequenced sample: blood, either unsorted or a sorted T cell fraction (not recorded which). This chain uses TRBV28 with TRBJ2-7; TRBD2 matches 11 bases. This chain's CDR3 is CASSFLAGGTGYEQYF. CDR3 DNA sequence: TGTGCCAGCAGTTTCCTAGCGGGGGGAACGGGATACGAGCAGTACTTC.